The entry below gives a single T cell receptor (beta chain) sequence along with its context. What it binds is unknown. This specimen comes from a study of T-cell memory formation after mild COVID-19. Employing constant-segment primers, 5'RACE generated TCR alpha and TCR beta cDNA libraries bearing sample barcodes and UMIs. Via MiXCR, TCRdb re-called the 5' RACE reads, giving one row per CDR3 protein. Found here are roughly 190,000 distinct CDR3 sequences, more than 9% of them singletons; the top ten hold approximately 2.8%. V lost 4 bases and J 4 bases, leaving 11 bases between the germline ends. The CDR3 runs to 13 residues. The germline V gene encodes CDR1 ENHRY and CDR2 SYGVKD. Study-wide findings and caveats: Later expanders leaned CD4+, whereas day 15 to 85 contracting clones were balanced CD4/CD8.

This chain joins TRBV10-3 and TRBJ2-7; D is ambiguous. The sample was PBMCs or a T cell subset sorted from them (not recorded which). This receptor was obtained from a man younger than 35 who had mild COVID-19 (a few samples of this study predate the infection). Cell type and time point are not known. Written as DNA, the CDR3 is TGTGCCATCAGTGCTGTGGGTCGGTACGAGCAGTACGTC. This sequence encodes CAISAVGRYEQYV.